This T cell receptor (beta chain) was captured by sequencing in a study of T cells expressing NK-cell markers. Study overall: Obtained from sorted CD3+CD56+NKG2C+, CD3+CD56+NKG2C- and CD3+CD56-NKG2C+ T cells were the TCR beta repertoires. With respect to HCMV, most of the eight sequenced donors were seropositive, and one was seronegative.

On this clonotype itself: Its specificity is unknown.

CDR3 size: 13 residues. Germline V gives CDR1 SQVTM, CDR2 ANQGSEA. TCRdb reprocessed the 5' RACE reads, keeping one entry per CDR3 protein, no DNA. The table lists some 120,000 distinct CDR3 sequences. Study-wide points: Of the CD8+ T cells in more than five donors, about 1.0-7.5% belonged to dominant NKG2C+ clonotypes.

The origin of this receptor is a woman aged 18 to 75 in good health. Material for sequencing was blood T cells: a sorted CD56 or NKG2C T cell subset, CD4+ or CD8+ T cells, or bulk PBMC T cells (not recorded which). The chain joins TRBV29-1 to TRBJ1-1. The CDR3: CATAGSENTEAFF.